A single sample gave rise to the 2 T cell receptor beta chains below, sequenced in a study of identical twins. MiXCR, run by TCRdb on the 5' RACE reads, gives a single entry per CDR3 protein. The sample includes some 250,000 distinct CDR3 sequences, about 13% of them seen just once. The sample was also linked to a second study, of yellow fever vaccine responses in identical twins.

Sequenced material: memory (CD45RO+) T cells sorted from blood. These receptors were obtained from a woman aged 18-29 years in good health.

This clonotype was detected ten times or more. The gene calls are TRBV15 and TRBJ2-1, with TRBD1 identical over 8 bases. The length of the CDR3 is 14 residues. The V and J ends lost 4 bases and 6 bases, in that order; junction bases with no gene match: 5. Germline CDR1 LNHNV, CDR2 YYDKDF (reference sequence). Here the CDR3 DNA reads TGTGCCACCAGCAAATCACAGGGGGGCAATGAGCAGTTCTTC. Translated: CATSKSQGGNEQFF.

This clonotype was observed many times. This sequence joins TRBV7-9 and TRBJ2-3, with D uncertain. The V and J ends lost 1 base and 5 bases respectively, with 10 bases between them. Germline loops: CDR1 SEHNR, CDR2 FQNEAQ (reference sequence). The CDR3 length is 14 residues. CDR3 residues: CASSLGLNGDTQYF. The CDR3 DNA sequence: TGTGCCAGCAGCTTAGGGTTGAACGGAGATACGCAGTATTTT.